The source of this T cell receptor beta chain is a study of T-cell memory formation after mild COVID-19. Findings and caveats of the study: Pre-infection memory harbored some responding clones, suggesting cross-reactive memory joined. CD4+ contracting clones lay mainly in CM and EM, CD8+ ones in EMRA. CD4+ bias marked clones expanding day 15 to 37, unlike balanced contracting clones.

The CDR3 runs to 17 residues. The V and J ends lost 0 bases and 2 bases respectively, with 15 bases between them. Germline V gene sequence: CDR1 MGHRA, CDR2 YSYEKL. As for this clonotype: Its antigen is undetermined.

From 5'RACE with constant-segment primers came TCR alpha and TCR beta cDNA libraries that carried sample barcodes and UMIs. Each CDR3 protein is one row after TCRdb ran MiXCR on the 5' RACE reads. The sample contains about 260,000 distinct CDR3 sequences, roughly 8.2% of which appear only once. This chain connects TRBV4-1 to TRBJ2-3, with D perhaps TRBD1 (6 bases). Material for sequencing was PBMCs or a T cell subset sorted from them (not recorded which). The source is a man aged 18 to 30 who had mild COVID-19 (a few samples of this study predate the infection). Cell type and time point are not known. The DNA of the CDR3 is TGCGCCAGCAGCCAAGAAGGGGCAGGGGAATCCACAGATACGCAGTATTTT. Residues: CASSQEGAGESTDTQYF.